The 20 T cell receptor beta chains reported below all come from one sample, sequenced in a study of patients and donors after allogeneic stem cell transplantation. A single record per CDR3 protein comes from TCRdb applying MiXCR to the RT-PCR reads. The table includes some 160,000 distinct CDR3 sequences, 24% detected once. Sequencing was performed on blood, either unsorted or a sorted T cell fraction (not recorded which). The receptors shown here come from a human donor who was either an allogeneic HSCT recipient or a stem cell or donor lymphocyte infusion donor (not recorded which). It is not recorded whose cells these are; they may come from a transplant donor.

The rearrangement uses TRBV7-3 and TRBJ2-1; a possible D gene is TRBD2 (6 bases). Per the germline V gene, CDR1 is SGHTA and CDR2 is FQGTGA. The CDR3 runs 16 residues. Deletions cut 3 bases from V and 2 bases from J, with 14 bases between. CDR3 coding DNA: TGTGCCAGCAGCTTTGCCGGGACTTCTACCTACAATGAGCAGTTCTTC. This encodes CASSFAGTSTYNEQFF.

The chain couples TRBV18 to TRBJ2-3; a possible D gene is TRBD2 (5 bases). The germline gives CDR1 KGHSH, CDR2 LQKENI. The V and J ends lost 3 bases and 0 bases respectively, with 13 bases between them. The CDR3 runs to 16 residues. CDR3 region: CASSPRTGSSTDTQYF. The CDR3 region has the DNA TGTGCCAGCTCACCTCGGACTGGGTCTAGCACAGATACGCAGTATTTT.

The CDR3 loop reads CASGLAGGGEQFF. CDR3 DNA: TGTGCCAGCGGACTAGCGGGAGGGGGGGAGCAGTTCTTC. The chain recombines TRBV6-4 with TRBJ2-1, with 15 bases matching TRBD2. From germline, CDR1 is MRHNA and CDR2 SNTAGT. V shed 8 bases and J 10 bases; nucleotides not matched to a gene: 3. The CDR3 consists of 13 residues.

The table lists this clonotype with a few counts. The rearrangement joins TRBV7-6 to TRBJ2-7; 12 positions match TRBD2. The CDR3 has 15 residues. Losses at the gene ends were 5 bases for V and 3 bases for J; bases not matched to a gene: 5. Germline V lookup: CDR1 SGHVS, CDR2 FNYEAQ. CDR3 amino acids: CASSTGLAGLYEQYF. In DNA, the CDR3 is TGTGCCAGCAGCACCGGACTAGCGGGGCTCTACGAGCAGTACTTC. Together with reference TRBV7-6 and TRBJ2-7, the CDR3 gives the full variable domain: GAGVSQSPRYKVTKRGQDVALRCDPISGHVSLYWYRQALGQGPEFLTYFNYEAQQDKSGLPNDRFSAERPEGSISTLTIQRTEQRDSAMYRCASSTGLAGLYEQYFGPGTRLTVT.

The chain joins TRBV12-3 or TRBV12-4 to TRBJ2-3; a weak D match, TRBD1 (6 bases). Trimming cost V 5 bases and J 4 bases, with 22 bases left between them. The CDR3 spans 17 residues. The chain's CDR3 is CASSKPLGHGTADTQYF. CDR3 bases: TGTGCCAGCAGTAAGCCGTTGGGACACGGTACGGCAGATACGCAGTATTTT.

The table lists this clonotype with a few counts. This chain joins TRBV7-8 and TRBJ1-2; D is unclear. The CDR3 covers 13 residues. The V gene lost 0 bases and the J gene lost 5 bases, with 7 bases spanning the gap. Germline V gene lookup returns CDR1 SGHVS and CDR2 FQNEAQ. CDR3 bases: TGTGCCAGCAGCTTAGCAAAGATGTATGGCTACACCTTC. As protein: CASSLAKMYGYTF.

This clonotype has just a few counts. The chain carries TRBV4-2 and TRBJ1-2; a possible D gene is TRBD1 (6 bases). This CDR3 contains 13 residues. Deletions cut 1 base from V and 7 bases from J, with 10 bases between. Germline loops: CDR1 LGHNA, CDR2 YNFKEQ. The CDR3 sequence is CASSQGGAPGYTF. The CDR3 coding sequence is TGTGCCAGCAGCCAAGGGGGGGCTCCTGGCTACACCTTC.

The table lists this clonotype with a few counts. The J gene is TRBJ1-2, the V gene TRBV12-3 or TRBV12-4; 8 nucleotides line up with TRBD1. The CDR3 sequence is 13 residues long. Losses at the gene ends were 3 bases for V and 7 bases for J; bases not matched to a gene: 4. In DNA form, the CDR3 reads TGTGCCAGCAGTTTTGGCAGGGGGCCTGGCTACACCTTC. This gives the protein CASSFGRGPGYTF.

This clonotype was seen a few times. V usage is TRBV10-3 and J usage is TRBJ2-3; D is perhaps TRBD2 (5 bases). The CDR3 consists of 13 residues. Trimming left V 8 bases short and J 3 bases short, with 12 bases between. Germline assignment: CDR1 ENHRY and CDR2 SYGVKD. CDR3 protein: CAISKTGTDTQYF. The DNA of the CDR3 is TGTGCCATCTCTAAAACGGGGACAGATACGCAGTATTTT.

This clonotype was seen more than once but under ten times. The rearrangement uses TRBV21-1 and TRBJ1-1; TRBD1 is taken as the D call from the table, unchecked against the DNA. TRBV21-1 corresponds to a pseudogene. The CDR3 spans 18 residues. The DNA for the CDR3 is TGTGCCAGCAGCAAATCGGGGACAGGGGGCGTAAGGAACACTGAAGCTTTCTTT. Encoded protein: CASSKSGTGGVRNTEAFF.

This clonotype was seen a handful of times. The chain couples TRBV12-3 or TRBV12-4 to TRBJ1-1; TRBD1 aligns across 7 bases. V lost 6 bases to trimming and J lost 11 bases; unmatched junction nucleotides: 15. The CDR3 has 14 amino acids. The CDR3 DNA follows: TGTGCCAGCAGCGACAGGGCGAGTGAGAGAAGTGCTTTCTTT. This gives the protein CASSDRASERSAFF.

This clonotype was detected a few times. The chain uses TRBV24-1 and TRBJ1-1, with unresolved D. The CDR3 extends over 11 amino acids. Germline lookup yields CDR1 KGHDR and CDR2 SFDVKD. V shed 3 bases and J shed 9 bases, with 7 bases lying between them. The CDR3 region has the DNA TGTGCCACCAGTGATGGGTTAAAAGCTTTCTTT. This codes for CATSDGLKAFF.

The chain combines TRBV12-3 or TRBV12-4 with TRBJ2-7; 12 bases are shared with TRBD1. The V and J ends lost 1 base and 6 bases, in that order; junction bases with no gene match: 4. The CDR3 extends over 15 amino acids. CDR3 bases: TGTGCCAGCAGTTTAGGGGACAGGGGGCCGTCCGAGCAGTACTTC. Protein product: CASSLGDRGPSEQYF.

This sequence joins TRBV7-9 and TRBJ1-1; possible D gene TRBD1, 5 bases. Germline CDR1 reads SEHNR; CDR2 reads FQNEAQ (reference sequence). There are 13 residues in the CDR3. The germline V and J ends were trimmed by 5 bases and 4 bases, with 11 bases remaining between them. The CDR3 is CASSPVGVTEAFF. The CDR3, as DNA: TGTGCCAGCAGCCCAGTGGGGGTCACTGAAGCTTTCTTT.

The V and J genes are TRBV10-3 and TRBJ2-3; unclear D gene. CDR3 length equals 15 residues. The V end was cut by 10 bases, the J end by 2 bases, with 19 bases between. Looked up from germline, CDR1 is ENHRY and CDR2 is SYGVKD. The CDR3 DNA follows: TGTGCCACCAAAACGGCATTCCCTGACACAGATACGCAGTATTTT. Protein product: CATKTAFPDTDTQYF.

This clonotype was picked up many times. CDR3 loop: CASSLAYGQEAFF. DNA of the CDR3: TGCGCCAGCAGCCTAGCATACGGACAGGAAGCTTTCTTT. V is TRBV4-1 and J is TRBJ1-1; perhaps TRBD1 as D (6 bases). V was trimmed by 4 bases and J by 8 bases, leaving 14 bases between them. The CDR3 has 13 amino acids. Germline CDR1 reads MGHRA; CDR2 reads YSYEKL.

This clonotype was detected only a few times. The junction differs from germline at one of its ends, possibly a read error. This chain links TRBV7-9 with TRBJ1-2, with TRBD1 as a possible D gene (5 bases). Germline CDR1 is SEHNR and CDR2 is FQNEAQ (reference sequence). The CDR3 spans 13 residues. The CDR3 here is CASSFRDPARQHF. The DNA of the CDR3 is TGTGCCAGCAGCTTCCGGGACCCCGCAAGACAACACTTC. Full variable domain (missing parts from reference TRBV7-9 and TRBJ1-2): DTGVSQNPRHKITKRGQNVTFRCDPISEHNRLYWYRQTLGQGPEFLTYFQNEAQLEKSRLLSDRFSAERPKGSFSTLEIQRTEQGDSAMYLCASSFRDPARQHFGSGTRLTVV.

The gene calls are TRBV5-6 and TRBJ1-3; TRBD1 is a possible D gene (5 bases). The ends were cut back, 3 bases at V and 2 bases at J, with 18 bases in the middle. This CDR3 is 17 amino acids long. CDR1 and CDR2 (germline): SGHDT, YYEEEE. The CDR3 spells CASSSPGRFEAGNTIYF. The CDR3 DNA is TGTGCCAGCAGCTCCCCGGGACGCTTCGAGGCTGGAAACACCATATATTTT.

The CDR3 DNA reads as TGTGCCAGCAGCTTAAGTGGCACAGGGGGCACTGAAGCTTTCTTT. This translates into CASSLSGTGGTEAFF. The chain joins TRBV7-9 to TRBJ1-1, with TRBD1 matching over 8 bases. The CDR3 is 15 residues long. The germline gives CDR1 SEHNR, CDR2 FQNEAQ (reference sequence). Germline trimming cut 2 bases from V and 4 bases from J; bases unmatched to any gene: 6.

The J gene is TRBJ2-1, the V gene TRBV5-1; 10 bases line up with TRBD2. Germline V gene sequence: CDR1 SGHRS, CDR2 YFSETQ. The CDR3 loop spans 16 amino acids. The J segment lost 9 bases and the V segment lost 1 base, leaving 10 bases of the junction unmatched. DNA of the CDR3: TGCGCCAGCAGCTTGTCCCGGCTAGCGGGAGTTGGTGAGCAGTTCTTC. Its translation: CASSLSRLAGVGEQFF.